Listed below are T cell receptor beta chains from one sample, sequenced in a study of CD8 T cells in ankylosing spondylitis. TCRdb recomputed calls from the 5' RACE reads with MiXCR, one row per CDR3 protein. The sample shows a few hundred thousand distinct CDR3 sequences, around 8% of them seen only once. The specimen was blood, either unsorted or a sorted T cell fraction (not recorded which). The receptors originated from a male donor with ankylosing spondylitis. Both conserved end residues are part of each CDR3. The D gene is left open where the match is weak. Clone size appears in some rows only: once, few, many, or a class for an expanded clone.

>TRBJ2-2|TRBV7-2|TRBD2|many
TGTGCCAGCAGCTTGACTAGCGGGAGTTCCACCGGGGAGCTGTTTTTT
CASSLTSGSSTGELFF
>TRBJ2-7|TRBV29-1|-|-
TGCAGCGTTGAAGGAGCGGGTTCACCCTACGAGCAGTACTTC
CSVEGAGSPYEQYF
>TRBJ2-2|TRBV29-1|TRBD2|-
TGCAGCGTTGAAGGGTCGAGCCTAGCGGGAAACACCGGGGAGCTGTTTTTT
CSVEGSSLAGNTGELFF
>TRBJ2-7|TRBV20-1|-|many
TGCAGCGCGTTTGGTGCGGGACAGAATTCGTACGAGCAGTACTTC
CSAFGAGQNSYEQYF
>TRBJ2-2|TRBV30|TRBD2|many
TGTGCCTGGAGAGGGACTAGCGGGAGGGTAGGCGGGGAGCTGTTTTTT
CAWRGTSGRVGGELFF
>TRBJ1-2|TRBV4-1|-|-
TGCGCCAGCAGCCCCGGGGGGGGAGCTAACTATGGCTACACCTTC
CASSPGGGANYGYTF
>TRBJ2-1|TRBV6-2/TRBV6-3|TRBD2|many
TGTGCCAGCAGTCTATACTTAGCGGGTCACTCCTACAATGAGCAGTTCTTC
CASSLYLAGHSYNEQFF
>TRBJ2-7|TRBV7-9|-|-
TGTGCCAGCAGCTTAGAAGTAACCGAGCAGTACTTC
CASSLEVTEQYF
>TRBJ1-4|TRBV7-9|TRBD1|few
TGTGCCAGCAGCGCCGACAGGGACCCCGCTACTAATGAAAAACTGTTTTTT
CASSADRDPATNEKLFF
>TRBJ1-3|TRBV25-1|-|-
TGTGCCAGCAGTGCGCAGGGTGGCGGAAACACCATATATTTT
CASSAQGGGNTIYF
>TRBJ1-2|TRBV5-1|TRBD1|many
TGCGCCAGCAGCTTACCGGGACAGGGGAGCACCTTC
CASSLPGQGSTF
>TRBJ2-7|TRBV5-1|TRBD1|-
TGCGCCAGCAGCTTGCATCCGGGACAGGACGGAGACGAGCAGTACTTC
CASSLHPGQDGDEQYF
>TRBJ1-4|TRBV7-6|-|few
TGTGCCAGCAGCTTAGTTGGTTTGGAAAAACTGTTTTTT
CASSLVGLEKLFF
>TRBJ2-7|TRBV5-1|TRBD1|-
TGCGCCAGCAGCGGGACAGGGACCTACGAGCAGTACTTC
CASSGTGTYEQYF
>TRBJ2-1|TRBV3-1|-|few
TGTGCCAGCAGCTCCGGGGGCGGTGAGCAGTTCTTC
CASSSGGGEQFF
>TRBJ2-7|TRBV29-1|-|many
TGCAGCGTTGAAGGCGTCGGAGGAGTAAGCTCCTACGAGCAGTACTTC
CSVEGVGGVSSYEQYF
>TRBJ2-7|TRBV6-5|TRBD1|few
TGTGCCAGCAGTTTGCAGGGGGCCAACGAGCAGTACTTC
CASSLQGANEQYF
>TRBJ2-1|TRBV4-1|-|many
TGCGCCAGCAGCCCCTCCGAGGGGGTACACAATGAGCAGTTCTTC
CASSPSEGVHNEQFF
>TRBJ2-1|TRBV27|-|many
TGTGCCAGCAGTTCGGGTTACAGCTCATATCATGAGCAGTTCTTC
CASSSGYSSYHEQFF
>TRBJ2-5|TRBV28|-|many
TGTGCCAGCAGTTTATTGGACACCGCCCGGGAGACCCAGTACTTC
CASSLLDTARETQYF
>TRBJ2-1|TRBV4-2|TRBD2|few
TGTGCCAGCAGCCAAGGGCCTAGCGGGATCTGGAATGAGCAGTTCTTC
CASSQGPSGIWNEQFF
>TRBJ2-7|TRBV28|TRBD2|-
TGTGCCAGCATCGGGTGGCGGGGAGAGCGCGGGAGGCCGACCCCCTACGAGCAGTACTTC
CASIGWRGERGRPTPYEQYF
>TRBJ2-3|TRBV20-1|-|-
TGCAGTGCTCCTAGCGGACACAGGGGGTTCAAAGATACGCAGTATTTT
CSAPSGHRGFKDTQYF
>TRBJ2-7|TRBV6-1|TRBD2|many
TGTGCCAGCAGTGAGAGGGTTTTAGCGGGACCTTCCTACGAGCAGTACTTC
CASSERVLAGPSYEQYF
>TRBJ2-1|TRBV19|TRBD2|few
TGTGCCAGTAGTATTCAGCGGGAGGGCCACAATGAGCAGTTCTTC
CASSIQREGHNEQFF
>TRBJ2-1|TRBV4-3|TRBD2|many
TGCGCCAGCAGCCCCGGGACTAGCCCCTACAATGAGCAGTTCTTC
CASSPGTSPYNEQFF
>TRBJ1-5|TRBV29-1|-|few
TGCAGCGTTGTAGGGCAGGGAGGCAATCAGCCCCAGCATTTT
CSVVGQGGNQPQHF
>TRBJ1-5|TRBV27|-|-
TGTGCCAGCAGTCCCCCGCTTTATAGCAATCAGCCCCAGCATTTT
CASSPPLYSNQPQHF
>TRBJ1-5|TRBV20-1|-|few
TGCAGTGCTAGTGAGTCAGTCAAATATCAGCCCCAGCATTTT
CSASESVKYQPQHF
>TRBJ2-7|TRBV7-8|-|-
TGTGCCAGCAGTCCGGAGACAGGAGCCTACGAGCAGTACTTC
CASSPETGAYEQYF
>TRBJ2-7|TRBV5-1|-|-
TGCGCCAGCAGGGAAGGTGGCGGGATCTCCTACGAGCAGTACTTC
CASREGGGISYEQYF
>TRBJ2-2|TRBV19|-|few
TGTGCCAGTAACGGCAGGGAAACCGGGGAGCTGTTTTTT
CASNGRETGELFF
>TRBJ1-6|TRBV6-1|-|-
TGTGCCAGCACCGACAGTGTTGATTCACCCCTCCACTTT
CASTDSVDSPLHF
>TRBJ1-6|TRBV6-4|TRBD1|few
TGTGCCAGCAGAGCCTTGGACAGGCTGAATTCACCCCTCCACTTT
CASRALDRLNSPLHF
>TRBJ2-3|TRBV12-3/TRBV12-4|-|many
TGTGCCAGCAGTCGCGGAGATGGGGGCACAGATACGCAGTATTTT
CASSRGDGGTDTQYF
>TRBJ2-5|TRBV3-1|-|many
TGTGCCAGCAGCCAAGTTCAGGGTAAAGAGACCCAGTACTTC
CASSQVQGKETQYF
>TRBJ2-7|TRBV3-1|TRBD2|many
TGTGCCAGCAGCCAAGATTGGGAGGGGCGCGAGCAGTACTTC
CASSQDWEGREQYF
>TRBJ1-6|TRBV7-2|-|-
TGTGCCAGCAGCTACGTTTCACCCCTCCACTTT
CASSYVSPLHF
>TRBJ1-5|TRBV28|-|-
TGTGCCAGCAGTCCTCCAGGGTCTAGCAATCAGCCCCAGCATTTT
CASSPPGSSNQPQHF
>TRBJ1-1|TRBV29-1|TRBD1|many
TGCAGCGTTGAAGGGACAGGGGGCTCGGGCACTGAAGCTTTCTTT
CSVEGTGGSGTEAFF
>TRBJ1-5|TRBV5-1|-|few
TGCGCCAGCAGCTTGGAAGGCAGGGATTATCAGCCCCAGCATTTT
CASSLEGRDYQPQHF
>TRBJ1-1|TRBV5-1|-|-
TGCGCCAGCAGCTTGACCAGCAGTCAGAACACTGAAGCTTTCTTT
CASSLTSSQNTEAFF
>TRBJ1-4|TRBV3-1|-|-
TGTGCCAGCAGCGATACAGGGAGTGCAACTAATGAAAAACTGTTTTTT
CASSDTGSATNEKLFF
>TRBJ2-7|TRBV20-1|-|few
TGCAGTGCTAGAGATCTTACCGTACTCTACGAGCAGTACTTC
CSARDLTVLYEQYF
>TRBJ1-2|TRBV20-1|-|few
TGCAGTGCCGCGGCAGGGCTAAACTATGGCTACACCTTC
CSAAAGLNYGYTF
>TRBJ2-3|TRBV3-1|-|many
TGTGCCAGCAGCAAGCCAACGGCAGGGGGGACAGATACGCAGTATTTT
CASSKPTAGGTDTQYF
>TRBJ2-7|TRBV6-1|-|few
TGTGCCAGCGGAGGGTGGTACGAGCAGTACTTC
CASGGWYEQYF
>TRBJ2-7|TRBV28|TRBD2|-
TGTGCCAGCACCCCCGGGCGGGAGGGAACCCGCTACGAGCAGTACTTC
CASTPGREGTRYEQYF
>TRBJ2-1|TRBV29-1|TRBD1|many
TGCAGCGTCCGCAAAAGGGACAGGGGGCAAAGTGAGCAGTTCTTC
CSVRKRDRGQSEQFF
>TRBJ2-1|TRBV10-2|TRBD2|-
TGCGCCAGCATCACTAGCGGGAGGGCGAGAGAGCAGTTCTTC
CASITSGRAREQFF
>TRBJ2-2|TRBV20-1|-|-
TGCAGTGCTAGAGATGGTCTCACCGGGGAGCTGTTTTTT
CSARDGLTGELFF